This TCR beta chain was sequenced in a study of cytomegalovirus exposure and HLA in healthy donors. Study summary: An early release of data contained around 80 million unique TCRs, which came from HLA-typed donors.

Use of 60 Vbeta and 13 Jbeta primers characterized the PCR. Assay used: immunoSEQ multiplex PCR; TCRdb lists only in-frame clones, some missing. The sample consists of around 110,000 clones, around 10% of them appearing once. This clone was detected only a few times. V was pared by 4 bases and J by 1 base, with 19 bases between. CDR3 length equals 17 residues. Germline-derived CDR1 and CDR2 are SGHTA and FQGNSA. Sequencing was performed on PBMCs. This clonotype originated in a man in his thirties or forties in good health and CMV-seronegative. The V and J genes are TRBV7-2 and TRBJ2-5; D gene uncertain. CDR3 nucleotide sequence: TGTGCCAGCAGCTCACAACTACGCGTCAGCCCCCAAGAGACCCAGTACTTC. Protein sequence: CASSSQLRVSPQETQYF. Drawing the rest from reference TRBV7-2 and TRBJ2-5, the complete variable domain is GAGVSQSPSNKVTEKGKDVELRCDPISGHTALYWYRQSLGQGLEFLIYFQGNSAPDKSGLPSDRFSAERTGGSVSTLTIQRTQQEDSAVYLCASSSQLRVSPQETQYFGPGTRLLVL.